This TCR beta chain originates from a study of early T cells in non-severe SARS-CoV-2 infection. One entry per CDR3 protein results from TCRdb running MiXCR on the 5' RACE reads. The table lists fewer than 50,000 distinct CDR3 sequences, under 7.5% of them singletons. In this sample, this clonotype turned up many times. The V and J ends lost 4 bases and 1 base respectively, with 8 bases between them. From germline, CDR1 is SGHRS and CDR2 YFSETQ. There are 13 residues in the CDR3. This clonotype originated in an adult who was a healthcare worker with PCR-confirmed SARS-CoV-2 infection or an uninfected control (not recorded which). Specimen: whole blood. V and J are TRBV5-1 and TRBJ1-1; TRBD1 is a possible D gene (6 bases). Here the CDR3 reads CASSPTGNTEAFF. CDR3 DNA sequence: TGCGCCAGCAGCCCGACAGGGAACACTGAAGCTTTCTTT.